These 6 T cell receptor beta chains came from one sample sequenced in a study of response to subunit inactivated influenza vaccine. TCRdb reprocessed the RT-PCR reads with MiXCR, giving one entry per CDR3 protein. This repertoire shows hundreds of thousands of distinct CDR3 sequences, 15% to 18% found once; its top ten account for under 14%. The material was PBMCs from blood, obtained 12 days after vaccination. The receptor set was obtained from a man aged 50-60 years who received an inactivated influenza vaccine.

The rearrangement uses TRBV4-3 and TRBJ2-3; TRBD1 matches at 7 bases. J was trimmed by 5 bases and V by 1 base; bases with no gene match: 6. CDR1 and CDR2 (germline): LGHNA, YSLEER. This CDR3 spans 15 amino acids. The CDR3 sequence: CASSQGDRDRDTQYF. The CDR3 DNA follows: TGCGCCAGCAGCCAAGGAGACAGGGACAGAGATACGCAGTATTTT.

The chain joins TRBV2 to TRBJ1-2; D is uncertain. This CDR3 region has 14 residues. In germline, CDR1 is SNHLY, CDR2 FYNNEI. Trimming took off 4 bases at V and 2 bases at J, with 11 bases between the two ends. CDR3 region: CASSVDIGNYGYTF. The CDR3 coding sequence is TGTGCCAGCAGTGTCGATATTGGGAACTATGGCTACACCTTC.

The sample holds a few counts of this clonotype. This chain links TRBV29-1 with TRBJ2-5, with 7 bases lining up with TRBD1. The CDR3 is 12 amino acids. CDR1 and CDR2 (germline): SQVTM, ANQGSEA. V dropped 4 bases and J dropped 5; count of bases not matched to a gene: 4. The CDR3: CSVVYRGETQYF. The CDR3 nucleotides read TGCAGCGTTGTGTACAGGGGTGAGACCCAGTACTTC.

The chain recombines TRBV6-2 or TRBV6-3 with TRBJ1-3; D is ambiguous. Germline-derived CDR1 and CDR2 are MNHEY and SVGEGT. This CDR3 spans 16 amino acids. V was trimmed by 2 bases and J by 4 bases, leaving 15 bases between them. The CDR3 DNA is TGTGCCAGCAGTTACCGAGGCCATCAAGGCGGAAACACCATATATTTT. This codes for CASSYRGHQGGNTIYF.

The gene calls are TRBV28 and TRBJ1-6; D possibly corresponds to TRBD1 (5 bases). Trimming pared 6 bases from V and 5 bases from J, leaving 14 bases between. This CDR3 spans 15 amino acids. The germline gives CDR1 MDHEN, CDR2 SYDVKM. The CDR3 region is CASRPQGLDNSPLHF. Here the CDR3 DNA reads TGTGCCAGCAGACCCCAGGGTCTTGATAATTCACCCCTCCACTTT.

This clonotype was recorded many times. The rearrangement links TRBV28 to TRBJ2-3, with D tentatively TRBD2 (6 bases). Trimming removed 0 bases from V and 1 base from J, with 8 bases in between. Germline V CDR1 and CDR2: MDHEN, SYDVKM. The CDR3 totals 15 residues. CDR3 sequence reads: CASSLWGGRTDTQYF. The CDR3 bases are TGTGCCAGCAGTTTATGGGGGGGTCGCACAGATACGCAGTATTTT.